This T cell receptor beta chain originates from a study of CD8+ T cells in alopecia areata. The CDR3 length is 15 residues. CDR1 and CDR2 (germline): MNHEY, SMNVEV (reference sequence). The V and J ends lost 5 bases and 8 bases, in that order; junction bases with no gene match: 8. RNA extraction and reverse transcription yielded cDNA as sequencing template. The repertoire was sequenced with immunoSEQ multiplex PCR; TCRdb's copy has only in-frame clones and lacks some. This table holds about 13,000 clones, roughly 61% found once. Sorting of CD4+ cells into CD25+CD127- cells was carried out for about five patients.

J is TRBJ2-1 and V is TRBV27; 11 bases match TRBD2. The specimen was CD4+ Tregs sorted from blood. This receptor was identified in a human donor with alopecia areata. The DNA for the CDR3 is TGTGCCAGCAGTATTAGCGGGAGGGTGGTCGATGAGCAGTTCTTC. Translated: CASSISGRVVDEQFF.